The 20 T cell receptor beta chains given below trace back to one sample, sequenced in a study of blood T cell repertoires in COVID-19 (dated by TCRdb to 2019 to 2021). The library was prepared using the immunoSEQ multiplex PCR assay. TCRdb's version of the immuneACCESS table is confined to in-frame rearrangements and falls short of the full clone set. An unresolved V gene accounts for under half of the shortfall where checked; the remainder is of unknown origin. The sample table shows some 83,000 clones, and roughly nine tenths are seen once. Approximately 17% of the sample is held by the ten biggest clonotypes. The sequencing sample was made of peripheral blood. Source of these receptors: a man at least 80 years old in a cohort sampled during active COVID-19.

This clone is medium-sized. This chain uses TRBV6-9 with TRBJ1-5; 10 bases line up with TRBD1. This CDR3 is built from 15 residues. The J segment lost 5 bases and the V segment lost 5 bases, leaving 6 bases of the junction unmatched. Per germline, CDR1 MNHGY and CDR2 SVAAGI. CDR3 in DNA: TGTGCCAGCAGTGGGCGTGGGACAGGGGATCAGCCCCAGCATTTT. Residues: CASSGRGTGDQPQHF.

This clone came up once. The chain employs TRBV3-1 (or the pseudogene TRBV3-2) and TRBJ2-5, with D perhaps matching TRBD1 (6 bases). Between the trimmed V and J ends, which lost 4 bases and 3 bases, there was a span of 9 bases. The CDR3 sequence is 13 residues long. Germline V gene data show CDR1 as LGHDT and CDR2 as YNNKEL (reference sequence). The CDR3 here is CASSRGGEETQYF. The CDR3 nucleotides are TGTGCCAGCAGCCGAGGGGGAGAAGAGACCCAGTACTTC.

This chain joins TRBV3-1 (or the pseudogene TRBV3-2) and TRBJ1-1; 7 bases line up with TRBD1. Germline V gives CDR1 LGHDT, CDR2 YNNKEL (reference sequence). The junction had 8 bases not matched to a gene; V was cut back by 4 bases and J by 6 bases. CDR3 length: 14 amino acids. In nucleotides, the CDR3 is TGTGCCAGCAGCCTTGGGACAGCCTTATCTGAAGCTTTCTTT. This encodes CASSLGTALSEAFF.

The chain has TRBV7-8 and TRBJ1-2, with 7 bases lining up with TRBD1. Per germline, CDR1 SGHVS and CDR2 FQNEAQ. Germline trimming cut 5 bases from V and 0 bases from J; bases unmatched to any gene: 0. The CDR3 totals 13 residues. DNA for the CDR3: TGTGCCAGCAGCGGACAGGCTAACTATGGCTACACCTTC. Its protein is CASSGQANYGYTF.

V and J are TRBV4-3 and TRBJ2-2; TRBD2 matches 10 bases. The CDR3 contains 18 residues. V gave up 0 bases and J gave up 4 bases; unmatched junction bases: 8. Germline V gene sequence: CDR1 LGHNA, CDR2 YSLEER. The CDR3 reads CASSQEGERGGATGELFF. The CDR3, as DNA: TGCGCCAGCAGCCAAGAGGGCGAGCGGGGGGGCGCCACCGGGGAGCTGTTTTTT.

V and J are TRBV2 and TRBJ2-1; D possibly corresponds to TRBD1 (6 bases). Germline-derived CDR1 and CDR2 are SNHLY and FYNNEI. This CDR3 contains 13 residues. Trimming pared 7 bases from V and 5 bases from J, leaving 12 bases between. DNA for the CDR3: TGTGCCAGCAAAGGACAGAACCACAATGAGCAGTTCTTC. This translates into CASKGQNHNEQFF.

This clone was seen only once. This sequence joins TRBV5-6 and TRBJ1-1; D not resolved. The germline V gene has CDR1 SGHDT and CDR2 YYEEEE. The CDR3 consists of 15 residues. V was trimmed by 1 base and J by 5 bases, leaving 15 bases between them. The CDR3 loop is CASSLRWAGGTEAFF. The CDR3 region has the DNA TGTGCCAGCAGCTTGAGGTGGGCAGGCGGGACTGAAGCTTTCTTT.

CDR3: CASSQDLGIPWEQYF. The CDR3 DNA is TGTGCCAGCAGCCAAGATCTCGGTATCCCCTGGGAGCAGTACTTC. V gene TRBV3-1 (or the pseudogene TRBV3-2) combines with J gene TRBJ2-7; D remains ambiguous. Germline V gene data show CDR1 as LGHDT and CDR2 as YNNKEL (reference sequence). V was shortened by 0 bases and J by 7 bases, with 16 bases between the two germline ends. The CDR3 covers 15 residues.

This chain connects TRBV7-9 to TRBJ2-4; TRBD1 is a possible D gene (5 bases). The CDR3 has 11 amino acids. CDR1 and CDR2 (germline): SEHNR, FQNEAQ (reference sequence). Trimming shortened V by 5 bases and J by 9 bases, and 8 bases separated the two germline ends. Written as DNA, the CDR3 is TGTGCCAGCAGCGCGGACACCATTCAGTACTTC. Protein sequence: CASSADTIQYF.

This chain links TRBV7-2 with TRBJ2-5, with TRBD1 identical over 11 bases. The V gene's germline CDR1 is SGHTA and CDR2 FQGNSA. CDR3 size: 12 residues. J lost 5 bases, V lost 11 bases, and 4 bases had no gene match. Here the CDR3 DNA reads TGTGCCGGACAGGGGGCGGGGGAGACCCAGTACTTC. Translating it yields CAGQGAGETQYF.

This chain uses TRBV6-2 or TRBV6-3 with TRBJ2-3; D ambiguous. Germline CDR1 MNHEY, CDR2 SVGEGT. V was pared by 2 bases and J by 4 bases, with 7 bases between. The CDR3 is 13 residues long. This chain's CDR3 is CASSYVGADTQYF. The CDR3 DNA sequence: TGTGCCAGCAGTTACGTGGGCGCAGATACGCAGTATTTT.

This sequence joins TRBV5-1 and TRBJ2-2; 7 nucleotides align to TRBD2. Trimming at V came to 3 bases and at J to 0 bases, leaving 5 bases not matched to a gene. CDR3 length: 16 residues. Germline V lookup: CDR1 SGHRS, CDR2 YFSETQ. Here the CDR3 DNA reads TGCGCCAGCAGCTGGGGACTATACGCGAACACCGGGGAGCTGTTTTTT. The encoded protein is CASSWGLYANTGELFF.

This chain connects TRBV6-1 to TRBJ2-7; D is perhaps TRBD2 (6 bases). The CDR3 covers 15 residues. In germline, CDR1 is MNHNS, CDR2 SASEGT. V lost 1 base and J 7 bases, leaving 17 bases between the germline ends. The CDR3 is CASSEGVGGGAEQYV. CDR3 sequence (DNA): TGTGCCAGCAGTGAAGGAGTGGGGGGTGGAGCTGAGCAGTACGTC.

The chain carries TRBV7-2 and TRBJ2-5, with D possibly matching TRBD2 (6 bases). Germline CDR1 and CDR2: SGHTA and FQGNSA. With 7 bases removed from V and 1 base from J, the gap between germline ends came to 13 bases. The CDR3 contains 14 residues. CDR3 protein: CASTLGGIQETQYF. The CDR3 DNA is TGTGCCAGCACGCTCGGGGGAATCCAAGAGACCCAGTACTTC.

This chain connects TRBV6-5 to TRBJ1-6, with D perhaps TRBD1 (6 bases). Germline CDR1 is MNHEY and CDR2 is SVGAGI. There are 15 residues in the CDR3. Trimming left V 5 bases short and J 6 bases short, with 14 bases between. In DNA, the CDR3 is TGTGCCAGCAGTCGCAAGGGGGATAGTAATTCACCCCTCCACTTT. Protein product: CASSRKGDSNSPLHF.

The V call is TRBV6-2 or TRBV6-3, the J call TRBJ2-1; 12 bases match TRBD2. V lost 5 bases, J lost 4 bases, and 6 bases stayed unmatched. CDR3 length: 16 residues. Looked up from germline, CDR1 is MNHEY and CDR2 is SVGEGT. CDR3 DNA: TGTGCCAGCAGTCCACCGACTAGCGGGGGATACAATGAGCAGTTCTTC. It translates to CASSPPTSGGYNEQFF.

This chain joins TRBV5-8 and TRBJ1-5; D unresolved. CDR3 length: 12 residues. Trimming took 6 bases from V and 10 from J, leaving 14 bases between them. Germline values: CDR1 SGHTS, CDR2 YDEGEE. DNA for the CDR3: TGTGCCAGCATCTCGGGTCCCCTTCCCCAGCATTTT. It yields the protein CASISGPLPQHF.

The chain recombines TRBV5-1 with TRBJ2-5; 8 bases match TRBD2. Germline V gene data show CDR1 as SGHRS and CDR2 as YFSETQ. The CDR3 sequence is 14 residues long. Trimming cost V 6 bases and J 5 bases; bases outside gene matches: 9. The CDR3, as DNA: TGCGCCAGCACGACGGGGGGGCTAGGCGAGACCCAGTACTTC. Its protein product is CASTTGGLGETQYF.

The gene calls are TRBV4-3 and TRBJ2-3, with D perhaps TRBD1 (5 bases). From germline, CDR1 is LGHNA and CDR2 YSLEER. This CDR3 is built from 16 residues. V lost 4 bases to trimming and J lost 2 bases, with 16 bases between them. The CDR3 DNA is TGCGCCAGCAGCCCTGGTGGGCAGGGATTCACAGATACGCAGTATTTT. Protein: CASSPGGQGFTDTQYF.

This clone was recorded only once. The rearrangement links TRBV18 to TRBJ1-1, with 8 bases matching TRBD1. V dropped 0 bases and J dropped 0; count of bases not matched to a gene: 6. The CDR3 contains 17 residues. Germline CDR1 and CDR2: KGHSH and LQKENI. For the CDR3, the DNA is TGTGCCAGCTCACCACCGACAGGGGCACTATTGAACACTGAAGCTTTCTTT. Encoded protein: CASSPPTGALLNTEAFF.